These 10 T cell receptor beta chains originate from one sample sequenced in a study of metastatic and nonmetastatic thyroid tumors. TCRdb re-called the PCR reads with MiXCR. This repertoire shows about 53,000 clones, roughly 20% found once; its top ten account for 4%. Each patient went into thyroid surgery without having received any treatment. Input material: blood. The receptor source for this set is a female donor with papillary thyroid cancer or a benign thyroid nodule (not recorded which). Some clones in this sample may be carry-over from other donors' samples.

CDR3 nucleotides: TGTGCCAGCAGCCGGGGGAGGGACGTTACTGGAAACACCATATATTTT. As protein: CASSRGRDVTGNTIYF. The rearrangement joins TRBV11-2 to TRBJ1-3, with D perhaps TRBD1 (5 bases). CDR3 length equals 16 residues. Germline CDR1 SGHAT, CDR2 FQNNGV. Trimming stripped 5 bases from V and 2 bases from J, with 16 bases between.

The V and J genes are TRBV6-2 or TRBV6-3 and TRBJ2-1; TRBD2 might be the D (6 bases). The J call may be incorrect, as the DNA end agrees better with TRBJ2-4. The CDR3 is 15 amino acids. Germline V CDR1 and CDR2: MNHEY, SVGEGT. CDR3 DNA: TGTGCCAGCAGTGTCCGATCGGGAGAGAACAATGATCAGTACTTC. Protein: CASSVRSGENNDQYF.

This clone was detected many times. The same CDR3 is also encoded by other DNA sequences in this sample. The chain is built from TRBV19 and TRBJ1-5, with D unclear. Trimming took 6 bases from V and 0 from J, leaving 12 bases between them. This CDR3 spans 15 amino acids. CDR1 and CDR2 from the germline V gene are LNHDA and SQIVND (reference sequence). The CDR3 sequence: CASRRAISSNQPQHF. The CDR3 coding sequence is TGTGCCAGTAGAAGAGCGATCTCTAGCAATCAGCCCCAGCATTTT.

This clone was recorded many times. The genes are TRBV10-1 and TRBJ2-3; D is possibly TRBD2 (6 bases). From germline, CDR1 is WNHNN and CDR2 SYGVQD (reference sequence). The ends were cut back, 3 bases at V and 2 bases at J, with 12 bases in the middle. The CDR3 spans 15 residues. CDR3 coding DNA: TGCGCCAGCAGTGAAAGGGACTCCTACACAGATACGCAGTATTTT. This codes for CASSERDSYTDTQYF.

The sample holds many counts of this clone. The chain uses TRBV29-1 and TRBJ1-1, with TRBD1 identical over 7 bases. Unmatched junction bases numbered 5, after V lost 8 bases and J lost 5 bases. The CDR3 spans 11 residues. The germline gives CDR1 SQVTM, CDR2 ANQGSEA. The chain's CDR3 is CSPRQGTEAFF. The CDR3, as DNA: TGCAGCCCAAGACAGGGAACTGAAGCTTTCTTT.

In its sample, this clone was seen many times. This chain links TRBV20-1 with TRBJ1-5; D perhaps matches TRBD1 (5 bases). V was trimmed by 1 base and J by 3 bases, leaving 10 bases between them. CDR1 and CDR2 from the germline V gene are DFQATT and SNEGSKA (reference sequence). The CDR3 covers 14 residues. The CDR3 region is CSARVGVDNQPQHF. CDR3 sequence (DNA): TGCAGTGCTAGAGTAGGGGTGGACAATCAGCCCCAGCATTTT.

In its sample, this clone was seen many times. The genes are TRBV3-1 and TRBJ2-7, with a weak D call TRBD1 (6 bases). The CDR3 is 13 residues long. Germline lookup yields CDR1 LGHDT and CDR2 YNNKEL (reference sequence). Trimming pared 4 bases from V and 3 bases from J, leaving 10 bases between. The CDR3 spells CASSRGRGYEQYF. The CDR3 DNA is TGTGCCAGCAGCCGGGGCAGGGGCTACGAGCAGTACTTC.

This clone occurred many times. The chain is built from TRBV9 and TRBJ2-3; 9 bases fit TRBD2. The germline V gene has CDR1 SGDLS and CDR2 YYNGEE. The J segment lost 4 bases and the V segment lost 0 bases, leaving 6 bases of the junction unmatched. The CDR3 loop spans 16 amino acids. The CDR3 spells CASSVEAGGVADTQYF. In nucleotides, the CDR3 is TGTGCCAGCAGCGTAGAGGCGGGAGGGGTTGCAGATACGCAGTATTTT. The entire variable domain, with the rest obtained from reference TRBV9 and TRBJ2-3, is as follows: DSGVTQTPKHLITATGQRVTLRCSPRSGDLSVYWYQQSLDQGLQFLIQYYNGEERAKGNILERFSAQQFPDLHSELNLSSLELGDSALYFCASSVEAGGVADTQYFGPGTRLTVL.

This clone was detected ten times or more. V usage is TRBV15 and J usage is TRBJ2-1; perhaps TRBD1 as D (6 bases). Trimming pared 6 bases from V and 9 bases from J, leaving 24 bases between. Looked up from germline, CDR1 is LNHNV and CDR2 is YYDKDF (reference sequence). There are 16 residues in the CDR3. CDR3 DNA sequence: TGTGCCACCAGGGGAATGGGACCAGGGGAGAGGTTTGAGCAGTTCTTC. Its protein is CATRGMGPGERFEQFF.

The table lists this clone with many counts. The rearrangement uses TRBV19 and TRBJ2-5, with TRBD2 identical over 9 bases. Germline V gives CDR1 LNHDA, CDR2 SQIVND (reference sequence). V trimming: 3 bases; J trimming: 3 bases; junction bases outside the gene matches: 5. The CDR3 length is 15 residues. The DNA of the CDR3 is TGTGCCAGTAGTATTCGGACTAGCGCCGAAGAGACCCAGTACTTC. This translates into CASSIRTSAEETQYF. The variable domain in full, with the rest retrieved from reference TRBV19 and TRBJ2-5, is DGGITQSPKYLFRKEGQNVTLSCEQNLNHDAMYWYRQDPGQGLRLIYYSQIVNDFQKGDIAEGYSVSREKKESFPLTVTSAQKNPTAFYLCASSIRTSAEETQYFGPGTRLLVL.